One T cell receptor (beta chain) is described in this entry. The antigen remains unidentified. Healthy donors had no documented immune events, such as infections, while sampled. The data belong to a study of identifying expanded T cells in peripheral blood. Study results and caveats: Approximately two-week clone count variance significantly increased as total template count grew.

This CDR3 region has 11 residues. With 6 bases clipped from V and 10 bases from J, the junction kept 3 bases outside the gene matches. The V gene's germline CDR1 is SGHAT and CDR2 FQNNGV. Sequencing used immunoSEQ multiplex PCR; TCRdb keeps in-frame clones, though not all of them. The data show about 52,000 clones, with around 82% seen just once and less than 15% held by the top ten. Sequenced: blood. V is TRBV11-2 and J is TRBJ2-5; 9 nucleotides agree with TRBD1. The sequence came from a person aged 18 to 75 in good health. The CDR3 is CASRRTGVQYF. CDR3 DNA: TGTGCCAGCAGGCGGACAGGGGTCCAGTACTTC.